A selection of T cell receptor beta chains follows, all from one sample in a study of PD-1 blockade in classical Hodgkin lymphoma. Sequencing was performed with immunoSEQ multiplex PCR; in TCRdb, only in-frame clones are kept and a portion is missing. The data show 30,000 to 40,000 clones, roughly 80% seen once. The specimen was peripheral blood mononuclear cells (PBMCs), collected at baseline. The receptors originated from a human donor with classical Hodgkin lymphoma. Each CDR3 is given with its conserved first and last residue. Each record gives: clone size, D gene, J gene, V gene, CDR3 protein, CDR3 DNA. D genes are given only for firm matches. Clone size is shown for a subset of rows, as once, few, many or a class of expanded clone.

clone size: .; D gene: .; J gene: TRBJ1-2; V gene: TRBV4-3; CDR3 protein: CASSHQESVITNYGYTF; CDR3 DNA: TGCGCCAGCAGCCACCAAGAGTCAGTCATAACTAACTATGGCTACACCTTC
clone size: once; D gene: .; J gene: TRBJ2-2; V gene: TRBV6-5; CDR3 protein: CASSYARGTGELFF; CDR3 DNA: TGTGCCAGCAGTTACGCCCGGGGCACCGGGGAGCTGTTTTTT
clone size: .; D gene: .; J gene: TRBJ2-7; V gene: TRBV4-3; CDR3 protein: CASSQGPGRYSYEQYF; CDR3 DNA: TGCGCCAGCAGCCAAGGCCCCGGACGGTACTCCTACGAGCAGTACTTC
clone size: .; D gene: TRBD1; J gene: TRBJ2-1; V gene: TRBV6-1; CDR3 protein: CASSATGGYNEQFF; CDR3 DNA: TGTGCCAGCAGTGCTACAGGGGGCTACAATGAGCAGTTCTTC
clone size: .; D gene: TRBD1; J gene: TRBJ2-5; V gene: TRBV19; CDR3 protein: CASSLGTEVQETQYF; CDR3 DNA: TGTGCCAGTAGTCTCGGGACAGAGGTTCAAGAGACCCAGTACTTC
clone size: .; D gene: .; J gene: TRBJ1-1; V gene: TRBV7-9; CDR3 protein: CASTDNRGGRNTEAFF; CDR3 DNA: TGTGCCAGCACCGATAATAGGGGGGGTCGGAACACTGAAGCTTTCTTT
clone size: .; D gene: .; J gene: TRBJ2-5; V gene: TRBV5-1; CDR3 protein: CASSLTGTVQETQYF; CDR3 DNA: TGCGCCAGCAGCTTGACCGGGACCGTCCAAGAGACCCAGTACTTC
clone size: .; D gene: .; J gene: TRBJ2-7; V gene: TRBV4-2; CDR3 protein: CASSQASAGVDEQYF; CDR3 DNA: TGTGCCAGCAGCCAAGCATCGGCAGGGGTAGACGAGCAGTACTTC
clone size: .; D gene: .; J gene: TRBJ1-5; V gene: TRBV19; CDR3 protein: CASSMTSRGSNQPQHF; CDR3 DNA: TGTGCCAGTAGTATGACATCAAGGGGTAGCAATCAGCCCCAGCATTTT
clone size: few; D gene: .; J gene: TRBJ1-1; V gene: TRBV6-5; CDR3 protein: CASTEGGGRTEAFF; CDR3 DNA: TGTGCCAGCACCGAAGGGGGAGGGCGGACTGAAGCTTTCTTT
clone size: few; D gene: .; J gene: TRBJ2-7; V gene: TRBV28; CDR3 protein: CASYRVTYEQYF; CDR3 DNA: TGTGCCAGCTATAGGGTAACCTACGAGCAGTACTTC
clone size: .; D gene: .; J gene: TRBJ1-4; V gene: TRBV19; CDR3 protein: CASTNLGGLEKLFF; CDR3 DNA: TGTGCCAGTACCAATCTTGGGGGTTTGGAAAAACTGTTTTTT
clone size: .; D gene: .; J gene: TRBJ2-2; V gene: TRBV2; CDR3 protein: CASSELGPTTGELFF; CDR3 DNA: TGTGCCAGCAGTGAGCTGGGCCCGACCACCGGGGAGCTGTTTTTT
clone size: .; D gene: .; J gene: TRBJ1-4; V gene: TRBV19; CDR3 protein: CASSIERAANEKLFF; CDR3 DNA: TGTGCCAGTAGTATAGAACGTGCGGCTAATGAAAAACTGTTTTTT
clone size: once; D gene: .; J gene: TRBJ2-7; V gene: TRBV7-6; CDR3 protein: CASSLGGPSSYEQYF; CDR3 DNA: TGTGCCAGCAGCTTGGGGGGTCCGAGCTCCTACGAGCAGTACTTC
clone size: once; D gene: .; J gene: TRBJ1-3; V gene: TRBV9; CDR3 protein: CASSPPGSSGNTIYF; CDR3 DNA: TGTGCCAGCAGCCCTCCAGGATCCTCTGGAAACACCATATATTTT
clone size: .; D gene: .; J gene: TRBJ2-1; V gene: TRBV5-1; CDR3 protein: CASSLGTANEQFF; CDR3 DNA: TGCGCCAGCAGCTTGGGGACAGCCAATGAGCAGTTCTTC
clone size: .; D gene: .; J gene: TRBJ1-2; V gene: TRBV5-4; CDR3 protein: CASSLRGNGYTF; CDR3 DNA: TGTGCCAGCAGCTTACGGGGGAATGGCTACACCTTC
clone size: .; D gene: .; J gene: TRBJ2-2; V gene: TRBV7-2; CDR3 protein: CASSLVVGELFF; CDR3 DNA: TGTGCCAGCAGCTTAGTTGTCGGGGAGCTGTTTTTT
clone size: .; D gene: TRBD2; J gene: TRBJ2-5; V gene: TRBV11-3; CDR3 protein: CASTAGGPWETQYF; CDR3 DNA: TGTGCCAGCACAGCGGGGGGGCCGTGGGAGACCCAGTACTTC
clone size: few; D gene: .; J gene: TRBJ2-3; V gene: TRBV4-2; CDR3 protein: CASSQGSDDTQYF; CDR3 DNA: TGTGCCAGCAGCCAAGGTAGCGATGATACGCAGTATTTT
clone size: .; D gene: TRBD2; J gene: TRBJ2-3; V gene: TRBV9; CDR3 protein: CASSVALTGRDTQYF; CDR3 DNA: TGTGCCAGCAGCGTAGCTTTAACCGGGAGGGATACGCAGTATTTT
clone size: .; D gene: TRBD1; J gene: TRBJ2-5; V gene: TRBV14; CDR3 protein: CASSPRTGQETQYF; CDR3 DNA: TGTGCCAGCAGCCCACGGACAGGGCAAGAGACCCAGTACTTC
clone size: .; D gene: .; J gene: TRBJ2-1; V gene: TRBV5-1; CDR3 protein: CASSLGQPGHNEQFF; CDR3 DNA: TGCGCCAGCAGCTTGGGACAACCGGGCCACAATGAGCAGTTCTTC
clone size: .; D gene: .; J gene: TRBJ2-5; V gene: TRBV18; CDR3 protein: CASSPMDSSLQETQYF; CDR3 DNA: TGTGCCAGCTCACCTATGGACAGTTCCCTTCAAGAGACCCAGTACTTC
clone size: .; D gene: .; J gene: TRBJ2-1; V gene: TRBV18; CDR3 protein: CATGRTGYNEQFF; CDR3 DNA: TGTGCCACCGGACGGACGGGTTACAATGAGCAGTTCTTC
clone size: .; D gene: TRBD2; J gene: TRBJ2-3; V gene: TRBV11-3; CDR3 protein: CASSPSGGITDTQYF; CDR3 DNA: TGTGCCAGCAGCCCTAGCGGGGGTATCACAGATACGCAGTATTTT
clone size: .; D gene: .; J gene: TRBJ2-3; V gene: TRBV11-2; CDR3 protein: CASSLERANPFTDTQYF; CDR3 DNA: TGTGCCAGCAGCTTAGAAAGGGCTAATCCTTTCACAGATACGCAGTATTTT
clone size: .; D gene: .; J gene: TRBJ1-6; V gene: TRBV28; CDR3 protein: CASIWSSYNSPLHF; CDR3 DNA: TGTGCCAGCATATGGAGCTCCTATAATTCACCCCTCCACTTT
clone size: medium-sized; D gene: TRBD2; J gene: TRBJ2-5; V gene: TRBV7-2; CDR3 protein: CASSISLAVQETQYF; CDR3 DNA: TGTGCCAGCAGCATAAGTCTAGCGGTCCAAGAGACCCAGTACTTC
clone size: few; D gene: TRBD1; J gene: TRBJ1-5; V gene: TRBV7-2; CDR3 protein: CASSTQGDQPQHF; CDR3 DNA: TGTGCCAGCAGCACGCAGGGGGATCAGCCCCAGCATTTT
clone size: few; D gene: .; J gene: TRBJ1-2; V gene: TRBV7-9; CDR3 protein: CASSLGLDIYGYTF; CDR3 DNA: TGTGCCAGCAGCTTAGGACTCGATATCTATGGCTACACCTTC
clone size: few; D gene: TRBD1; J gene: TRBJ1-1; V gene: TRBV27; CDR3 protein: CASSSGGVTEAFF; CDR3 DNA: TGTGCCAGCAGTTCAGGGGGAGTCACTGAAGCTTTCTTT
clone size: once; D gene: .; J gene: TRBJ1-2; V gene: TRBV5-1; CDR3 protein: CASSLALSGYGYTF; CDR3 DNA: TGCGCCAGCAGCTTGGCTCTGAGCGGCTATGGCTACACCTTC
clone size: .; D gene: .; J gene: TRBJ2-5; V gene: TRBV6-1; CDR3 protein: CASSVAVDQETQYF; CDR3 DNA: TGTGCCAGCAGTGTCGCTGTCGATCAAGAGACCCAGTACTTC
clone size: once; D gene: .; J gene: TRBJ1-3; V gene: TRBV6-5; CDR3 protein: CASSYSTRGGNTIYF; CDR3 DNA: TGTGCCAGCAGTTACTCGACCAGGGGAGGAAACACCATATATTTT
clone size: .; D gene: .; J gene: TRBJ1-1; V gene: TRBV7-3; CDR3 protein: CASSLIMVGNTEAFF; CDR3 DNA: TGTGCCAGCAGCTTAATCATGGTGGGGAACACTGAAGCTTTCTTT
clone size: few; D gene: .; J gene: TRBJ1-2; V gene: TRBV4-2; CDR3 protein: CASSLEIGTGYGYTF; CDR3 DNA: TGTGCCAGCAGCCTGGAGATAGGGACGGGCTATGGCTACACCTTC
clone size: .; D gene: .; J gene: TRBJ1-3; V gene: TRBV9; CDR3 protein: CASSVEGFSNTIYF; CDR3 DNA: TGTGCCAGCAGCGTAGAAGGGTTCTCAAACACCATATATTTT
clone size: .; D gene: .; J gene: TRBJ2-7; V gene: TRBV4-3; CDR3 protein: CASSQVLGRETYEQYF; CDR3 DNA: TGCGCCAGCAGCCAAGTCCTCGGCAGGGAAACCTACGAGCAGTACTTC
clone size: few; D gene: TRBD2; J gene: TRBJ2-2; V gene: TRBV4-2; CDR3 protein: CASSHGLAAFANTGELFF; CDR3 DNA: TGTGCCAGCAGCCACGGACTAGCGGCGTTCGCGAACACCGGGGAGCTGTTTTTT
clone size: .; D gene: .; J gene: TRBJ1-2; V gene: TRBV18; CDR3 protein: CASSFSRDTWGANYGYTF; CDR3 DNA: TGTGCCAGCTCATTCTCCCGGGACACATGGGGAGCTAACTATGGCTACACCTTC
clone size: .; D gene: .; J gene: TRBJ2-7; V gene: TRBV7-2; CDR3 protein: CASSLDGGPSYEQYF; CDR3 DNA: TGTGCCAGCAGCTTAGACGGGGGACCCTCCTACGAGCAGTACTTC
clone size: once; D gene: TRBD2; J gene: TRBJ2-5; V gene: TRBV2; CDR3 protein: CASSSGLQETQYF; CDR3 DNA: TGTGCCAGCAGCTCGGGACTACAAGAGACCCAGTACTTC
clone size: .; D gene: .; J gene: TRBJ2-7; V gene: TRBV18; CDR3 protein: CASSPADSYEQYF; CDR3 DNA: TGTGCCAGCTCACCTGCCGATTCCTACGAGCAGTACTTC
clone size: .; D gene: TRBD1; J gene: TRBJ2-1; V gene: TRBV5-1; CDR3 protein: CASIRGTGGYNEQFF; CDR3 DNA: TGCGCCAGCATTCGAGGGACAGGGGGCTACAATGAGCAGTTCTTC
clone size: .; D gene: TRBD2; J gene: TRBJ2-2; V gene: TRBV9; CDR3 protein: CASSEGTSLSGELFF; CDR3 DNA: TGTGCCAGCAGCGAAGGGACTAGCTTATCCGGGGAGCTGTTTTTT
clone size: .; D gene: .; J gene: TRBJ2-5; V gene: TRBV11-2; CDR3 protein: CASSQPSLGETQYF; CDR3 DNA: TGTGCCAGCAGCCAGCCGAGTCTGGGAGAGACCCAGTACTTC
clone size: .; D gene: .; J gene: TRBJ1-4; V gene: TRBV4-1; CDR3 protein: CASSPEVSVTNEKLFF; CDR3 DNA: TGCGCCAGCAGCCCTGAAGTAAGCGTAACTAATGAAAAACTGTTTTTT
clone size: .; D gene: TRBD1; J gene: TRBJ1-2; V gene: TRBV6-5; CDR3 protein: CASSVRDRGYGYTF; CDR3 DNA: TGTGCCAGCAGTGTCCGGGACAGGGGCTATGGCTACACCTTC
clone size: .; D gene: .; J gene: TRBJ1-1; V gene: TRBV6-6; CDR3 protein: CASGTQQGLTEAFF; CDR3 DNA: TGTGCCAGCGGCACCCAGCAGGGGCTTACTGAAGCTTTCTTT
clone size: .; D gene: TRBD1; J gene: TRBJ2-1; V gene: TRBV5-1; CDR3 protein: CASSWGQDEQFF; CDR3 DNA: TGCGCCAGCAGCTGGGGACAGGATGAGCAGTTCTTC
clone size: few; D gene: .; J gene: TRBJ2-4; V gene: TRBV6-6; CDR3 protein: CASSPTRGAAKNIQYF; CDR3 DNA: TGTGCCAGCAGCCCCACCCGGGGGGCAGCCAAAAACATTCAGTACTTC